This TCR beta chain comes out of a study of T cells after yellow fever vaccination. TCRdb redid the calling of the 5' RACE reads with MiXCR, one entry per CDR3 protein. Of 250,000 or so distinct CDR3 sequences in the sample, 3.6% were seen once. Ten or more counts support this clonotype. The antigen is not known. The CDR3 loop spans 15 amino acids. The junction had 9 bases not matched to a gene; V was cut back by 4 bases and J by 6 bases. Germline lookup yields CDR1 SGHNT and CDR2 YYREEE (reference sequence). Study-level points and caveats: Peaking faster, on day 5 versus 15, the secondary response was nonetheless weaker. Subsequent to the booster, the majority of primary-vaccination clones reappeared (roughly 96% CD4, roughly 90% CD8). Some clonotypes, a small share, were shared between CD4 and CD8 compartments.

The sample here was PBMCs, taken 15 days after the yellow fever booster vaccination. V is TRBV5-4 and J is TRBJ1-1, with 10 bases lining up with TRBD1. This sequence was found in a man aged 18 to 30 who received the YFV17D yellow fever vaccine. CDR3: CASSPRGGQGAEAFF. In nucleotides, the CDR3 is TGTGCCAGCAGCCCCAGGGGAGGACAGGGGGCTGAAGCTTTCTTT.